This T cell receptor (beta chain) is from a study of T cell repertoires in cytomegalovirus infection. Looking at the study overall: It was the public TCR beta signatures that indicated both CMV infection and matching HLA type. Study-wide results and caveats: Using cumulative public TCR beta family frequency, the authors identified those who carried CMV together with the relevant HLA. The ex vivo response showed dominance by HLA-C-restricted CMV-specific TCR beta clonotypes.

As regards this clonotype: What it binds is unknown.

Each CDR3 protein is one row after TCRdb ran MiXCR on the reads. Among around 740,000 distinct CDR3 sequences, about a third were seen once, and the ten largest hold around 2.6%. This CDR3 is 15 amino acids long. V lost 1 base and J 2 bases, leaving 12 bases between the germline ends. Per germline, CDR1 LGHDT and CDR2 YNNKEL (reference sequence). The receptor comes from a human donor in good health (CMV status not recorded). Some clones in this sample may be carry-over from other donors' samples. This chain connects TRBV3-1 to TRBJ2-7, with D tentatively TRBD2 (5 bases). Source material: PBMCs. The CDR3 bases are TGTGCCAGCAGCCAAGGTGTTCTAGCTGCCTACGAGCAGTACTTC. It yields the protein CASSQGVLAAYEQYF.